This TCR beta chain originates from a study of T cell responses to AZD1222 COVID-19 vaccine. Overall study findings and caveats: Baseline seropositives among AZD1222 recipients totaled only 6 or 7.

V shed 7 bases and J shed 4 bases, with 13 bases lying between them. From germline, CDR1 is MDHEN and CDR2 SYDVKM. The CDR3 runs 13 residues. About this clone: Antigen: not known.

Sequenced by immunoSEQ multiplex PCR; TCRdb stores in-frame clones only, minus some. The sample shows 150,000 or so clones, roughly 87% of them seen only once. This clonotype originated in an adult in good health. The rearrangement joins TRBV28 to TRBJ1-2, with D tentatively TRBD1 (6 bases). The sequencing here drew on peripheral blood, taken on day 0 of AZD1222 vaccination. CDR3 in DNA: TGTGCCAGCAAGCACCAGGGGTTCTATGGCTACACCTTC. This translates into CASKHQGFYGYTF.